These 30 T cell receptor beta chains originate from one sample sequenced in a study of cytomegalovirus exposure and HLA in healthy donors. The primer mix had 60 Vbeta and 13 Jbeta primers. TCRdb keeps only in-frame clones here, not all; method: immunoSEQ multiplex PCR. The data contain about 240,000 clones, just under 80% of them singletons. Sequenced input: PBMCs. These receptors were obtained from a boy younger than 18 in good health and CMV-seronegative.

The chain joins TRBV7-9 to TRBJ1-2, with a possible D match to TRBD1 (6 bases). Germline CDR1 SEHNR, CDR2 FQNEAQ (reference sequence). CDR3 length: 15 amino acids. Between the trimmed V and J ends, which lost 5 bases and 2 bases, there was a span of 15 bases. CDR3 bases: TGTGCCAGCAGCGGTTACAGGGTAGAGAACTATGGCTACACCTTC. Its protein product is CASSGYRVENYGYTF. Drawing the rest from reference TRBV7-9 and TRBJ1-2, the complete variable domain is DTGVSQNPRHKITKRGQNVTFRCDPISEHNRLYWYRQTLGQGPEFLTYFQNEAQLEKSRLLSDRFSAERPKGSFSTLEIQRTEQGDSAMYLCASSGYRVENYGYTFGSGTRLTVV.

This clone was found a few times. This rearrangement joins TRBV5-4 to TRBJ2-1; D may be TRBD2 (6 bases). Germline V CDR1 and CDR2: SGHNT, YYREEE (reference sequence). There are 15 residues in the CDR3. The V end was cut by 1 base, the J end by 4 bases, with 12 bases between. CDR3 residues: CASSLSPGVYNEQFF. In DNA, the CDR3 is TGTGCCAGCAGCTTGTCTCCGGGGGTATACAATGAGCAGTTCTTC.

The chain links TRBV6-5 to TRBJ1-6; 10 bases are a match to TRBD1. The CDR3 loop spans 13 amino acids. Germline V gene sequence: CDR1 MNHEY, CDR2 SVGAGI. V lost 6 bases and J lost 11; bases outside the gene matches: 4. CDR3 protein: CASSPDRGTPLHF. In DNA form, the CDR3 reads TGTGCCAGCAGCCCGGACAGGGGGACACCCCTCCACTTT.

The rearrangement links TRBV18 to TRBJ2-7; D is undetermined. The germline V gene encodes CDR1 KGHSH and CDR2 LQKENI. With 3 bases removed from V and 3 bases from J, the gap between germline ends came to 9 bases. CDR3 size: 13 residues. CDR3 nucleotides: TGTGCCAGCTCACCTAATCTCCGCTACGAGCAGTACTTC. Translated: CASSPNLRYEQYF.

V usage is TRBV4-2 and J usage is TRBJ2-7; 9 bases are a match to TRBD1. The CDR3 is 15 amino acids. From germline, CDR1 is LGHNA and CDR2 YNFKEQ. Trimming took 1 base from V and 6 from J; bases not matched to a gene: 7. This CDR3 reads CASSQVGDRDPEQYF. CDR3 nucleotide sequence: TGTGCCAGCAGCCAAGTGGGGGACAGGGACCCCGAGCAGTACTTC.

The chain employs TRBV5-8 and TRBJ2-4, with D unclear. V lost 0 bases, J lost 8 bases, and 9 bases lay in between. CDR1 SGHTS and CDR2 YDEGEE come from the germline V gene. The CDR3 is 13 amino acids. CDR3 amino acids: CASSLDYSDIQYF. CDR3 nucleotide sequence: TGTGCCAGCAGCTTGGATTACTCCGACATTCAGTACTTC.

V is TRBV5-4 and J is TRBJ2-7, with TRBD2 identical over 14 bases. Germline V gene data show CDR1 as SGHNT and CDR2 as YYREEE (reference sequence). This CDR3 spans 16 amino acids. The ends lost 4 bases at V and 3 bases at J; junction bases unmatched: 6. CDR3 protein: CASSAGLAGDNYEQYF. In nucleotides, the CDR3 is TGTGCCAGCAGCGCGGGACTAGCGGGGGACAACTACGAGCAGTACTTC.

This chain joins TRBV6-4 and TRBJ1-2; D is undetermined. Looked up from germline, CDR1 is MRHNA and CDR2 is SNTAGT. V was trimmed by 0 bases and J by 7 bases, leaving 12 bases between them. The CDR3 sequence is 14 residues long. The CDR3 protein is CASSDSSSRGGYTF. CDR3 DNA sequence: TGTGCCAGCAGTGACTCGAGCAGCCGGGGTGGCTACACCTTC.

This clone was observed a handful of times. The J gene is TRBJ1-4, the V gene TRBV25-1; 10 positions agree with TRBD1. CDR3 size: 12 residues. V trimming: 11 bases; J trimming: 8 bases; junction bases outside the gene matches: 5. Germline CDR1 and CDR2: MGHDK and SYGVNS. This CDR3 reads CARDRGWEKLFF. The CDR3 coding sequence is TGTGCCCGGGACAGGGGTTGGGAAAAACTGTTTTTT.

CDR3 protein: CAISESTSPGNTIYF. The CDR3 coding sequence is TGTGCCATCAGTGAGTCAACTTCTCCTGGAAACACCATATATTTT. The J gene is TRBJ1-3, the V gene TRBV10-3; no reliable D call. The V gene's germline CDR1 is ENHRY and CDR2 SYGVKD. The CDR3 runs to 15 residues. Trimming cost V 0 bases and J 2 bases, with 8 bases left between them.

This sequence joins TRBV25-1 and TRBJ1-2; 9 bases align to TRBD1. The CDR3 is made up of 15 amino acids. Germline CDR1 and CDR2: MGHDK and SYGVNS. J was trimmed by 2 bases and V by 3 bases; bases with no gene match: 4. CDR3 in DNA: TGTGCCAGCAGTGACGCGGGACAGGGAAACTATGGCTACACCTTC. This encodes CASSDAGQGNYGYTF.

The chain has TRBV10-3 and TRBJ2-1; 7 bases align to TRBD2. CDR1 is ENHRY and CDR2 is SYGVKD in the germline V gene. CDR3 length: 15 residues. V was pared by 6 bases and J by 6 bases, with 11 bases of the junction left unmatched. The CDR3 DNA follows: TGTGCCATCAGCGCTATTACTAGCGTCGGCAATGAGCAGTTCTTC. Encoded protein: CAISAITSVGNEQFF.

V is TRBV7-7 and J is TRBJ2-5; 9 bases agree with TRBD2. The V gene's germline CDR1 is SSHAT and CDR2 FNYEAQ (reference sequence). V dropped 4 bases and J dropped 7; count of bases not matched to a gene: 10. The CDR3 has 15 residues. This chain's CDR3 is CASSSMTASGVTQYF. Here the CDR3 DNA reads TGTGCCAGCAGCTCAATGACGGCTAGCGGGGTGACCCAGTACTTC.

The count of this clone is one. CDR3 sequence: CASSLGPLGVETQYF. For the CDR3, the DNA is TGTGCCAGCAGCTTGGGCCCTCTCGGGGTAGAGACCCAGTACTTC. This chain uses TRBV5-5 with TRBJ2-5, with a possible D match to TRBD2 (5 bases). Deletions cut 0 bases from V and 4 bases from J, with 13 bases between. Germline V gives CDR1 SGHKS, CDR2 YYEKEE (reference sequence). The CDR3 sequence is 15 residues long.

In its sample, this clone was seen a few times. This chain connects TRBV2 to TRBJ2-7, with 9 positions matching TRBD2. The V and J ends lost 4 bases and 4 bases, in that order; junction bases with no gene match: 5. CDR1 and CDR2 from the germline V gene are SNHLY and FYNNEI. The CDR3 length is 14 residues. CDR3 sequence (DNA): TGTGCCAGCAGTGTAGGCGGGAGGGGGTACGAGCAGTACTTC. It yields the protein CASSVGGRGYEQYF.

J is TRBJ1-5 and V is TRBV30; 7 positions agree with TRBD1. The CDR3 spans 15 residues. Germline CDR1 reads GTSNPN; CDR2 reads SVGIG (reference sequence). V gave up 4 bases and J gave up 1 base; unmatched junction bases: 7. DNA of the CDR3: TGTGCCTGGACCGCGAAGACAGGGAGCAATCAGCCCCAGCATTTT. Protein product: CAWTAKTGSNQPQHF.

The J gene is TRBJ2-1, the V gene TRBV14; weak D call: TRBD2 (5 bases). Trimming took off 0 bases at V and 7 bases at J, with 7 bases between the two ends. Per the germline V gene, CDR1 is SGHDN and CDR2 is FVKESK. This CDR3 has 13 residues. This chain's CDR3 is CASSQEGVNEQFF. The CDR3 nucleotides read TGTGCCAGCAGCCAAGAGGGAGTTAATGAGCAGTTCTTC. Full variable domain (remainder filled in from reference TRBV14 and TRBJ2-1): EAGVTQFPSHSVIEKGQTVTLRCDPISGHDNLYWYRRVMGKEIKFLLHFVKESKQDESGMPNNRFLAERTGGTYSTLKVQPAELEDSGVYFCASSQEGVNEQFFGPGTRLTVL.

This clone has a single count. This chain connects TRBV11-3 to TRBJ2-1; D perhaps matches TRBD2 (7 bases). This CDR3 has 15 amino acids. Germline loops: CDR1 SGHNT, CDR2 YENEEA. V was trimmed by 2 bases and J by 7 bases, leaving 15 bases between them. Written as DNA, the CDR3 is TGTGCCAGCAGCTTATCCGGGGGGCCTATGAATGAGCAGTTCTTC. Its translation: CASSLSGGPMNEQFF.

Only one count was recorded for this clone. The chain recombines TRBV6-5 with TRBJ1-1, with D unresolved. This CDR3 has 13 residues. Trimming removed 6 bases from V and 8 bases from J, with 16 bases in between. CDR1 is MNHEY, CDR2 SVGAGI, per germline. The CDR3, as DNA: TGTGCCAGCAGACTCCTAGTTGGCCGGGAAGCTTTCTTT. It specifies CASRLLVGREAFF.

The J gene is TRBJ2-3, the V gene TRBV2; a possible D gene is TRBD1 (7 bases). Trimming stripped 7 bases from V and 0 bases from J, with 32 bases between. CDR1 and CDR2 (germline): SNHLY, FYNNEI. The CDR3 extends over 21 amino acids. The CDR3 here is CASIDRVGRAGIGGSTDTQYF. CDR3 DNA: TGTGCCAGCATAGACAGGGTCGGTCGAGCGGGTATCGGGGGAAGCACAGATACGCAGTATTTT. The full variable domain, with the rest looked up from reference TRBV2 and TRBJ2-3, is EPEVTQTPSHQVTQMGQEVILRCVPISNHLYFYWYRQILGQKVEFLVSFYNNEISEKSEIFDDQFSVERPDGSNFTLKIRSTKLEDSAMYFCASIDRVGRAGIGGSTDTQYFGPGTRLTVL.

The J gene is TRBJ1-1, the V gene TRBV6-5, with TRBD1 matching 8 bases. The germline V gene encodes CDR1 MNHEY and CDR2 SVGAGI. The CDR3 spans 15 residues. Trimming cost V 6 bases and J 2 bases; bases outside gene matches: 8. DNA of the CDR3: TGTGCCAGCAGCGAGGGACAGGTCTTCAACACTGAAGCTTTCTTT. Amino acids: CASSEGQVFNTEAFF.

The V gene is TRBV7-3, the J gene TRBJ1-2, with 8 bases aligning to TRBD1. Germline-derived CDR1 and CDR2 are SGHTA and FQGTGA. This CDR3 is 15 amino acids long. The V and J ends lost 4 bases and 3 bases, in that order; junction bases with no gene match: 7. The CDR3 reads CASSSWTGIDYGYTF. CDR3 nucleotides: TGTGCCAGCAGCTCGTGGACAGGGATTGACTATGGCTACACCTTC. The whole variable domain, remainder taken from reference TRBV7-3 and TRBJ1-2, is GAGVSQTPSNKVTEKGKYVELRCDPISGHTALYWYRQSLGQGPEFLIYFQGTGAADDSGLPNDRFFAVRPEGSVSTLKIQRTERGDSAVYLCASSSWTGIDYGYTFGSGTRLTVV.

This chain joins TRBV6-5 and TRBJ1-1, with no clear D. Trimming pared 1 base from V and 6 bases from J, leaving 12 bases between. The germline V gene encodes CDR1 MNHEY and CDR2 SVGAGI. This CDR3 region has 14 residues. The DNA for the CDR3 is TGTGCCAGCAGTTACTTTTATGGAGGCGCTGAAGCTTTCTTT. The encoded protein is CASSYFYGGAEAFF.

The chain carries TRBV10-3 and TRBJ2-1; 11 nucleotides align to TRBD2. CDR3 length: 15 amino acids. J gave up 7 bases and V 3 bases, and 5 bases lay outside the gene matches. CDR1 is ENHRY and CDR2 is SYGVKD in the germline V gene. The CDR3 region is CAISDILAGVNEQFF. The DNA of the CDR3 is TGTGCCATCAGTGATATACTAGCGGGAGTAAATGAGCAGTTCTTC.

Here the CDR3 DNA reads TGTGCCAGCAGCCTGGGGGCCAGGGGGCTCTACAATGAGCAGTTCTTC. Its translation: CASSLGARGLYNEQFF. This chain connects TRBV7-9 to TRBJ2-1; 8 bases are shared with TRBD1. This CDR3 has 16 residues. With V trimmed by 5 bases and J by 3 bases, 9 bases remained unmatched. CDR1 is SEHNR and CDR2 is FQNEAQ in the germline V gene (reference sequence).

J is TRBJ1-2 and V is TRBV27; possibly TRBD1 for D (6 bases). The CDR3 has 15 residues. V lost 5 bases and J 5 bases, leaving 18 bases between the germline ends. Germline-derived CDR1 and CDR2 are MNHEY and SMNVEV (reference sequence). The CDR3 protein is CASSVKTGLWYGYTF. DNA for the CDR3: TGTGCCAGCAGTGTAAAAACAGGGCTGTGGTATGGCTACACCTTC.

The chain joins TRBV5-1 to TRBJ1-1; TRBD1 is a possible D gene (5 bases). The length of the CDR3 is 14 residues. V lost 4 bases to trimming and J lost 1 base, with 11 bases between them. The germline V gene encodes CDR1 SGHRS and CDR2 YFSETQ. CDR3 sequence: CASSPDSSNTEAFF. In DNA, the CDR3 is TGCGCCAGCAGCCCCGACAGTTCGAACACTGAAGCTTTCTTT. Full variable domain (missing parts from reference TRBV5-1 and TRBJ1-1): KAGVTQTPRYLIKTRGQQVTLSCSPISGHRSVSWYQQTPGQGLQFLFEYFSETQRNKGNFPGRFSGRQFSNSRSEMNVSTLELGDSALYLCASSPDSSNTEAFFGQGTRLTVV.

V is TRBV7-6 and J is TRBJ2-1; 9 bases match TRBD1. This CDR3 is built from 17 residues. Trimming removed 2 bases from V and 5 bases from J; junction bases left unmatched: 10. Germline V gives CDR1 SGHVS, CDR2 FNYEAQ. The CDR3 loop reads CASSLPIETGGNNEQFF. The CDR3 DNA follows: TGTGCCAGCAGCTTACCCATAGAGACAGGGGGTAACAATGAGCAGTTCTTC.

V usage is TRBV18 and J usage is TRBJ2-3, with 10 nucleotides matching TRBD2. The CDR3 runs to 19 residues. J was trimmed by 0 bases and V by 0 bases; bases with no gene match: 9. Germline values: CDR1 KGHSH, CDR2 LQKENI. This chain's CDR3 is CASSPPSPSGGLSTDTQYF. CDR3 DNA sequence: TGTGCCAGCTCACCACCGTCTCCTAGCGGGGGCCTCAGCACAGATACGCAGTATTTT.

This chain links TRBV5-1 with TRBJ1-2; TRBD1 aligns across 7 bases. The germline V gene encodes CDR1 SGHRS and CDR2 YFSETQ. The CDR3 extends over 14 amino acids. The trim removed 2 bases at V and 4 bases at J, leaving 5 bases unmatched. The CDR3 protein is CASSLDRERYGYTF. CDR3 nucleotides: TGCGCCAGCAGCTTAGACAGGGAACGCTATGGCTACACCTTC.